What follows are 9 T cell receptor beta chains derived from one specimen sequenced in a study of Graves' ophthalmopathy and Graves' hyperthyroidism. From RNA, the CDR3 regions of TCR beta chains were amplified and sequenced. A first-round RT-PCR used HTBI primers, followed by a second-round multiplex PCR. TCRdb redid the calling of the multiplex PCR reads with MiXCR, one entry per CDR3 protein. The profile shows a few hundred thousand distinct CDR3 sequences, around 17% of them singletons. Sequencing used peripheral blood. The origin of the receptors is a woman aged 18-29 years with Graves' ophthalmopathy.

This clonotype was picked up many times. The V gene is TRBV6-1, the J gene TRBJ1-5; a possible D gene is TRBD1 (6 bases). CDR1 and CDR2 from the germline V gene are MNHNS and SASEGT. V lost 5 bases and J 5 bases, leaving 16 bases between the germline ends. The CDR3 has 15 amino acids. CDR3 bases: TGTGCCAGCAGTACAGAGGGGGGCGAGGATCAGCCCCAGCATTTT. Protein: CASSTEGGEDQPQHF.

There are many counts of this clonotype. This chain links TRBV2 with TRBJ2-7, with 12 bases identical to TRBD2. The germline V gene encodes CDR1 SNHLY and CDR2 FYNNEI. The CDR3 covers 14 residues. The junction had 0 bases not matched to a gene; V was cut back by 2 bases and J by 4 bases. This CDR3 is CASSELAGGYEQYF. The CDR3 DNA sequence: TGTGCCAGCAGTGAACTAGCGGGAGGGTACGAGCAGTACTTC.

There are many counts of this clonotype. The CDR3 DNA sequence: TGTGCCAGCAGTTCCCGAGGACAGGGGAATCAGCCCCAGCATTTT. As protein: CASSSRGQGNQPQHF. This chain uses TRBV12-3 or TRBV12-4 with TRBJ1-5; 9 positions agree with TRBD1. The length of the CDR3 is 15 residues. The junction had 5 bases not matched to a gene; V was cut back by 4 bases and J by 4 bases.

This clonotype was recorded at least ten times. J is TRBJ1-5 and V is TRBV28; D ambiguous. Germline assignment: CDR1 MDHEN and CDR2 SYDVKM. The V end was cut by 6 bases, the J end by 1 base, with 10 bases between. The CDR3 totals 14 residues. CDR3 residues: CASRHRRSNQPQHF. The CDR3 DNA sequence: TGTGCCAGCAGGCACCGGAGGAGCAATCAGCCCCAGCATTTT.

V gene TRBV29-1 combines with J gene TRBJ1-1, with no clear D. The CDR3 loop spans 11 amino acids. Trimming pared 7 bases from V and 11 bases from J, leaving 17 bases between. CDR1 SQVTM and CDR2 ANQGSEA come from the germline V gene. As DNA, the CDR3 is TGCAGCGCCCCGGTCGCGTCGAGGGCTTTCTTT. This sequence encodes CSAPVASRAFF.

There are many counts of this clonotype. Here the CDR3 DNA reads TGTGCCAGCAGCCATAACACCGGGGAGCTGTTTTTT. It yields the protein CASSHNTGELFF. The chain is built from TRBV7-2 and TRBJ2-2; D is unclear. Trimming cost V 5 bases and J 2 bases, with 3 bases left between them. There are 12 residues in the CDR3. Looked up from germline, CDR1 is SGHTA and CDR2 is FQGNSA. Full variable domain (rest looked up from reference TRBV7-2 and TRBJ2-2): GAGVSQSPSNKVTEKGKDVELRCDPISGHTALYWYRQSLGQGLEFLIYFQGNSAPDKSGLPSDRFSAERTGGSVSTLTIQRTQQEDSAVYLCASSHNTGELFFGEGSRLTVL.

The chain has TRBV6-1 and TRBJ2-7, with D possibly matching TRBD2 (5 bases). The CDR3 has 13 residues. V lost 7 bases to trimming and J lost 5 bases, with 15 bases between them. The V gene's germline CDR1 is MNHNS and CDR2 SASEGT. CDR3 DNA: TGTGCCAGCACTCTGAGGGATAGTCACGAGCAGTACTTC. This sequence encodes CASTLRDSHEQYF.

Ten or more counts support this clonotype. The chain recombines TRBV20-1 with TRBJ2-7; D uncertain. CDR3 length: 12 amino acids. Trimming stripped 6 bases from V and 1 base from J, with 10 bases between. In germline, CDR1 is DFQATT, CDR2 SNEGSKA (reference sequence). The CDR3 DNA reads TGCAGTGCCCGGACGGCTTCCTACGAGCAGTACTTC. Amino acids: CSARTASYEQYF.

This clonotype was picked up many times. V and J are TRBV20-1 and TRBJ1-6; unclear D gene. Trimming left V 3 bases short and J 9 bases short, with 15 bases between. This CDR3 spans 14 amino acids. CDR1 and CDR2 from the germline V gene are DFQATT and SNEGSKA (reference sequence). The CDR3 sequence: CSAREYSSISPLHF. CDR3 in DNA: TGCAGTGCTAGGGAATATTCCTCGATTTCACCCCTCCACTTT.